Listed here are 15 T cell receptor beta chains from one sample, sequenced in a study of T-cell reconstitution after alpha-beta-depleted transplantation in children. Unique molecular identifiers featured in how the TCRbeta library was prepared. TCRdb re-analysed the PCR reads in MiXCR, keeping a single row per CDR3 protein. The profile shows 500,000 to 750,000 distinct CDR3 sequences, 25% to 30% of them singletons. Sequenced material: PBMCs, taken before TCRalphabeta/CD19-depleted stem cell transplant. These receptors came from a boy in the first two years of life with Wiskott-Aldrich syndrome, due to receive a stem cell transplant.

The V call is TRBV11-2, the J call TRBJ2-3; no clear D gene. CDR1 and CDR2 (germline): SGHAT, FQNNGV. The ends were cut back, 0 bases at V and 3 bases at J, with 10 bases in the middle. CDR3 length: 15 residues. For the CDR3, the DNA is TGTGCCAGCAGCTTAGATCTGGGTTGGACAGATACGCAGTATTTT. Translating it yields CASSLDLGWTDTQYF.

V usage is TRBV29-1 and J usage is TRBJ2-2, with 10 bases identical to TRBD1. The CDR3 sequence is 14 residues long. CDR1 is SQVTM and CDR2 is ANQGSEA in the germline V gene. The V gene end was trimmed by 8 bases and the J gene end by 5 bases; junction bases not matched to a gene: 8. In nucleotides, the CDR3 is TGCAGCATCAGGACAGGGGGGAATACCGGGGAGCTGTTTTTT. Its protein product is CSIRTGGNTGELFF.

The rearrangement uses TRBV30 and TRBJ2-3, with a weak D call TRBD2 (6 bases). Germline V lookup: CDR1 GTSNPN, CDR2 SVGIG (reference sequence). The V end was cut by 1 base, the J end by 1 base, with 6 bases between. This CDR3 comprises 13 residues. In DNA form, the CDR3 reads TGTGCCTGGAGTGCTAGCGGCACAGATACGCAGTATTTT. It encodes CAWSASGTDTQYF.

The rearrangement links TRBV10-2 to TRBJ1-1; D is unclear. The CDR3 is 11 residues long. The germline V and J ends were trimmed by 8 bases and 4 bases, with 8 bases remaining between them. Germline loops: CDR1 WSHSY, CDR2 SAAADI. In DNA form, the CDR3 reads TGCGCCAGCGTCACGGGCACTGAAGCTTTCTTT. Its translation is CASVTGTEAFF.

The V gene is TRBV27, the J gene TRBJ2-1; the match to TRBD1 covers 9 bases. The CDR3 runs to 16 residues. Germline V gene lookup returns CDR1 MNHEY and CDR2 SMNVEV (reference sequence). J was trimmed by 1 base and V by 7 bases; bases with no gene match: 8. The CDR3 DNA is TGTGCCAGCACTTCACTGGGACAGGGTTCCTACAATGAGCAGTTCTTC. Translating it yields CASTSLGQGSYNEQFF.

This clonotype was seen a handful of times. V gene TRBV4-1 combines with J gene TRBJ2-1; tentative D call: TRBD2 (5 bases). CDR1 and CDR2 from the germline V gene are MGHRA and YSYEKL. The CDR3 extends over 15 amino acids. V was clipped by 1 base and J by 1 base, with 8 bases between them. The chain's CDR3 is CASSQVERSYNEQFF. The CDR3 DNA reads as TGCGCCAGCAGCCAAGTTGAGCGGTCCTACAATGAGCAGTTCTTC.

This clonotype was detected once. This chain links TRBV6-1 with TRBJ2-3, with D hard to call. CDR3 length: 11 residues. Germline CDR1 is MNHNS and CDR2 is SASEGT. The ends were cut back, 7 bases at V and 5 bases at J, with 7 bases in the middle. The CDR3 nucleotides read TGTGCCAGCACCCTAGTAGATACGCAGTATTTT. It yields the protein CASTLVDTQYF.

The V gene is TRBV7-9, the J gene TRBJ1-5; D uncertain. Trimming removed 5 bases at V and 2 bases at J, with 19 bases between. CDR3 length: 17 residues. Per germline, CDR1 SEHNR and CDR2 FQNEAQ (reference sequence). The CDR3 loop reads CASSRSQAGRGNQPQHF. CDR3 in DNA: TGTGCCAGCAGCCGTTCGCAGGCCGGGAGAGGCAATCAGCCCCAGCATTTT.

The rearrangement links TRBV5-1 to TRBJ2-4; D assignment may be TRBD1 or TRBD2 (6 bases each). Germline CDR1 and CDR2: SGHRS and YFSETQ. CDR3 length: 16 residues. Trimming stripped 4 bases from V and 0 bases from J, with 14 bases between. The CDR3 sequence: CASSPTGTLAKNIQYF. CDR3 bases: TGCGCCAGCAGCCCTACAGGGACTTTAGCCAAAAACATTCAGTACTTC.

This chain links TRBV7-9 with TRBJ2-2, with D maybe TRBD1 (6 bases). The V gene lost 5 bases and the J gene lost 6 bases, with 19 bases spanning the gap. The germline V gene has CDR1 SEHNR and CDR2 FQNEAQ (reference sequence). The length of the CDR3 is 16 residues. The CDR3 nucleotides are TGTGCCAGCAGCCTAACCTCCGGGACAACAGCCGGGGAGCTGTTTTTT. Protein product: CASSLTSGTTAGELFF.

This sequence joins TRBV10-2 and TRBJ2-4; 7 nucleotides match TRBD1. CDR1 is WSHSY and CDR2 is SAAADI in the germline V gene. The CDR3 length is 14 residues. V trimming: 2 bases; J trimming: 4 bases; junction bases outside the gene matches: 2. CDR3 amino acids: CASSERGQKNIQYF. For the CDR3, the DNA is TGCGCCAGCAGTGAGAGGGGACAGAAAAACATTCAGTACTTC.

The rearrangement links TRBV18 to TRBJ1-4; D is perhaps TRBD1 (6 bases). The V end lost 4 bases, the J end lost 11 bases, and 17 bases lay between the germline ends. Per germline, CDR1 KGHSH and CDR2 LQKENI. The CDR3 totals 14 residues. CDR3 loop: CASSQDRQSYKLFF. The CDR3 DNA reads TGTGCCAGCTCACAGGACAGACAATCATATAAACTGTTTTTT.

V is TRBV5-1 and J is TRBJ2-1; the match to TRBD2 covers 7 bases. With V trimmed by 2 bases and J by 5 bases, 4 bases remained unmatched. The CDR3 spans 14 residues. Germline assignment: CDR1 SGHRS and CDR2 YFSETQ. The CDR3 here is CASSFQRDNNEQFF. DNA for the CDR3: TGCGCCAGCAGCTTCCAGCGGGATAACAATGAGCAGTTCTTC. Combining the CDR3 with reference TRBV5-1 and TRBJ2-1 gives the whole variable domain KAGVTQTPRYLIKTRGQQVTLSCSPISGHRSVSWYQQTPGQGLQFLFEYFSETQRNKGNFPGRFSGRQFSNSRSEMNVSTLELGDSALYLCASSFQRDNNEQFFGPGTRLTVL.

The chain employs TRBV28 and TRBJ1-5, with unresolved D. The CDR3 sequence is 16 residues long. The ends were cut back, 8 bases at V and 2 bases at J, with 19 bases in the middle. Germline CDR1 is MDHEN and CDR2 is SYDVKM. CDR3 coding DNA: TGTGCCAGCCGATCCCAGGCAGGATTGCGCAATCAGCCCCAGCATTTT. This gives the protein CASRSQAGLRNQPQHF.

This clonotype was observed a handful of times. The chain recombines TRBV5-1 with TRBJ1-3; D is undetermined. The CDR3 totals 16 residues. The V end lost 0 bases, the J end lost 0 bases, and 10 bases lay between the germline ends. The germline CDR1 and CDR2 sequences are SGHRS and YFSETQ. Written as DNA, the CDR3 is TGCGCCAGCAGCTTGGGGACCGTTAGCTCTGGAAACACCATATATTTT. Protein sequence: CASSLGTVSSGNTIYF. Full variable domain (remainder filled in from reference TRBV5-1 and TRBJ1-3): KAGVTQTPRYLIKTRGQQVTLSCSPISGHRSVSWYQQTPGQGLQFLFEYFSETQRNKGNFPGRFSGRQFSNSRSEMNVSTLELGDSALYLCASSLGTVSSGNTIYFGEGSWLTVV.